One sample yielded the 21 T cell receptor beta chains listed below, sequenced in a study of PD-1 blockade in classical Hodgkin lymphoma (dated by TCRdb to 2020 to 2021). The library came from the immunoSEQ multiplex PCR assay. Imported from immuneACCESS, the table was reduced by TCRdb to in-frame sequences with V and J called. These copies leave out some clones; in studies compared against another copy, an unresolved V gene accounts for under half, and the cause of the remainder is not known. The sample table shows 84,000 or so clones, and over 90% are seen once. The ten largest account for under 3% of the sample. Read against the paper, the sample's time point label means: cycle 2 day 1 (C2D1) of nivolumab. Every trial patient had relapsed after autologous stem cell transplantation, and cohorts A, B and C differed in prior brentuximab vedotin exposure. The material was peripheral blood mononuclear cells (PBMCs), obtained before the second cycle of nivolumab. Receptors were obtained from a human donor with classical Hodgkin lymphoma.

The chain is built from TRBV7-8 and TRBJ1-2; D might be TRBD1 (6 bases). This CDR3 is 16 amino acids long. The V end lost 0 bases, the J end lost 6 bases, and 17 bases lay between the germline ends. Germline values: CDR1 SGHVS, CDR2 FQNEAQ. The CDR3: CASSLARLGGANGYTF. The CDR3 bases are TGTGCCAGCAGCTTAGCCCGGCTCGGGGGGGCCAATGGCTACACCTTC.

This chain links TRBV5-1 with TRBJ2-3; D gene ambiguous. Trimming cost V 5 bases and J 2 bases, with 6 bases left between them. The germline V gene encodes CDR1 SGHRS and CDR2 YFSETQ. The CDR3 loop spans 12 amino acids. CDR3 coding DNA: TGCGCCAGCAGGAAGAACACAGATACGCAGTATTTT. This gives the protein CASRKNTDTQYF. Complete variable domain (other parts from reference TRBV5-1 and TRBJ2-3): KAGVTQTPRYLIKTRGQQVTLSCSPISGHRSVSWYQQTPGQGLQFLFEYFSETQRNKGNFPGRFSGRQFSNSRSEMNVSTLELGDSALYLCASRKNTDTQYFGPGTRLTVL.

The CDR3 sequence: CASSPIRDRDYGYTF. CDR3 nucleotides: TGTGCCAGCAGCCCAATCCGGGACCGTGATTATGGCTACACCTTC. This chain links TRBV11-2 with TRBJ1-2; D is possibly TRBD1 (5 bases). Trimming left V 5 bases short and J 5 bases short, with 18 bases between. Germline assignment: CDR1 SGHAT and CDR2 FQNNGV. The CDR3 covers 15 residues. Full variable domain (rest looked up from reference TRBV11-2 and TRBJ1-2): EAGVAQSPRYKIIEKRQSVAFWCNPISGHATLYWYQQILGQGPKLLIQFQNNGVVDDSQLPKDRFSAERLKGVDSTLKIQPAKLEDSAVYLCASSPIRDRDYGYTFGSGTRLTVV.

The gene calls are TRBV12-5 and TRBJ2-2; the match to TRBD1 covers 7 bases. Germline V lookup: CDR1 LGHNT, CDR2 FRNRAP. V lost 6 bases and J lost 6; bases outside the gene matches: 10. The CDR3 extends over 15 amino acids. The CDR3 nucleotides are TGTGCTAGTGGCCAGACAGGGTTGATTTCCGGGGAGCTGTTTTTT. This codes for CASGQTGLISGELFF. The variable domain in full, with the rest retrieved from reference TRBV12-5 and TRBJ2-2, is DARVTQTPRHKVTEMGQEVTMRCQPILGHNTVFWYRQTMMQGLELLAYFRNRAPLDDSGMPKDRFSAEMPDATLATLKIQPSEPRDSAVYFCASGQTGLISGELFFGEGSRLTVL.

The V and J genes are TRBV19 and TRBJ2-7; D may correspond to TRBD1 or TRBD2 (5 bases each). Germline V lookup: CDR1 LNHDA, CDR2 SQIVND (reference sequence). The ends were cut back, 3 bases at V and 4 bases at J, with 16 bases in the middle. This CDR3 has 15 amino acids. The CDR3 DNA sequence: TGTGCCAGTAGTATCTACGACAGAGGGGCTTACGAGCAGTACTTC. Translating it yields CASSIYDRGAYEQYF.

The chain recombines TRBV6-1 with TRBJ2-3, with 13 bases that match TRBD2. Germline V gives CDR1 MNHNS, CDR2 SASEGT. The CDR3 has 15 amino acids. V shed 5 bases, J shed 4 bases, and the junction held 3 bases outside the gene matches. Here the CDR3 reads CASSTLAGGPDTQYF. CDR3 DNA sequence: TGTGCCAGCAGTACACTAGCGGGAGGGCCAGATACGCAGTATTTT.

V and J are TRBV9 and TRBJ1-1; D gene uncertain. The CDR3 length is 14 residues. V was clipped by 4 bases and J by 3 bases, with 13 bases between them. The germline V gene encodes CDR1 SGDLS and CDR2 YYNGEE. CDR3 protein: CASSLRGGYTEAFF. The CDR3 DNA reads TGTGCCAGCAGCCTTCGTGGCGGGTACACTGAAGCTTTCTTT. The complete variable domain, with remaining parts taken from reference TRBV9 and TRBJ1-1, reads DSGVTQTPKHLITATGQRVTLRCSPRSGDLSVYWYQQSLDQGLQFLIQYYNGEERAKGNILERFSAQQFPDLHSELNLSSLELGDSALYFCASSLRGGYTEAFFGQGTRLTVV.

The rearrangement links TRBV10-2 to TRBJ2-6, with TRBD1 identical over 12 bases. CDR1 and CDR2 from the germline V gene are WSHSY and SAAADI. The CDR3 is made up of 19 amino acids. The V gene end was trimmed by 8 bases and the J gene end by 0 bases; junction bases not matched to a gene: 11. The CDR3 reads CASRKGGQGALSGANVLTF. DNA of the CDR3: TGCGCCAGCCGAAAGGGGGGACAGGGGGCGCTCTCTGGGGCCAACGTCCTGACTTTC.

V gene TRBV7-3 combines with J gene TRBJ2-5; TRBD1 agrees at 9 bases. Trimming removed 5 bases from V and 4 bases from J; junction bases left unmatched: 8. The germline V gene has CDR1 SGHTA and CDR2 FQGTGA. CDR3 length equals 15 residues. CDR3 nucleotide sequence: TGTGCCAGCAGCGAACAGGGGGCGATAGGAGAGACCCAGTACTTC. It specifies CASSEQGAIGETQYF.

The V and J genes are TRBV11-1 and TRBJ2-5; 7 nucleotides line up with TRBD2. The CDR3 totals 14 residues. Trimming took 5 bases from V and 4 from J; bases not matched to a gene: 7. Germline V gene lookup returns CDR1 SGHAT and CDR2 FQDESV (reference sequence). In DNA form, the CDR3 reads TGTGCCAGCAGCCTCGGACTAGAGTCAGAGACCCAGTACTTC. Its translation is CASSLGLESETQYF.

The chain employs TRBV28 and TRBJ2-5; D is perhaps TRBD2 (6 bases). The germline V gene encodes CDR1 MDHEN and CDR2 SYDVKM. V was shortened by 7 bases and J by 5 bases, with 20 bases between the two germline ends. The CDR3 is made up of 15 amino acids. The CDR3 loop is CASTTSSPLWETQYF. In DNA form, the CDR3 reads TGTGCCAGCACTACTAGCAGCCCCCTTTGGGAGACCCAGTACTTC.

V usage is TRBV18 and J usage is TRBJ1-2, with 11 bases lining up with TRBD1. CDR3 length: 16 residues. After removal of 1 base from V and 8 bases from J, the junction contained 9 bases not matched to a gene. Germline V CDR1 and CDR2: KGHSH, LQKENI. CDR3 DNA sequence: TGTGCCAGCTCACCACGGACAGGGGGCTCGTTAGACGGCTACACCTTC. Its translation: CASSPRTGGSLDGYTF. The full variable domain, completed using reference TRBV18 and TRBJ1-2, is NAGVMQNPRHLVRRRGQEARLRCSPMKGHSHVYWYRQLPEEGLKFMVYLQKENIIDESGMPKERFSAEFPKEGPSILRIQQVVRGDSAAYFCASSPRTGGSLDGYTFGSGTRLTVV.

This clone showed up just a few times. The junction differs from germline at one of its ends, possibly a read error. The chain carries TRBV10-3 and TRBJ1-2; 9 bases are a match to TRBD1. This CDR3 is 14 amino acids long. In germline, CDR1 is ENHRY, CDR2 SYGVKD. CDR3 bases: TGTGCCATCAGTCAACAGGGGGCTAACGATGGCTACACCTTC. It encodes CAISQQGANDGYTF.

This chain links TRBV19 with TRBJ2-3; 13 nucleotides align to TRBD2. V lost 5 bases to trimming and J lost 4 bases; unmatched junction nucleotides: 6. CDR3 size: 16 residues. Germline CDR1 reads LNHDA; CDR2 reads SQIVND (reference sequence). The CDR3 loop reads CASSFGLAGEADTQYF. The DNA for the CDR3 is TGTGCCAGTAGTTTCGGACTAGCGGGAGAGGCAGATACGCAGTATTTT.

The chain recombines TRBV27 with TRBJ2-3; D remains unclear. Germline CDR1 is MNHEY and CDR2 is SMNVEV (reference sequence). CDR3 length: 13 amino acids. V was cut by 2 bases and J by 2 bases, with 5 bases left in between. CDR3 coding DNA: TGTGCCAGCAGTTTAACTACCACAGATACGCAGTATTTT. Protein product: CASSLTTTDTQYF.

This sequence joins TRBV9 and TRBJ1-5; 10 nucleotides match TRBD1. The CDR3 is 18 amino acids. Germline V gene lookup returns CDR1 SGDLS and CDR2 YYNGEE. The V gene end was trimmed by 0 bases and the J gene end by 2 bases; junction bases not matched to a gene: 8. CDR3 in amino acids: CASSVVPTGGIGNQPQHF. CDR3 DNA: TGTGCCAGCAGCGTAGTCCCGACAGGGGGCATCGGCAATCAGCCCCAGCATTTT.

This clone occurred a few times. The CDR3 DNA reads as TGTGCCTGGAGTTCGACAGTGAACACTGAAGCTTTCTTT. Translation gives CAWSSTVNTEAFF. The chain uses TRBV30 and TRBJ1-1, with D possibly being TRBD1 (5 bases). Germline CDR1 GTSNPN, CDR2 SVGIG (reference sequence). The ends were cut back, 2 bases at V and 0 bases at J, with 7 bases in the middle. The CDR3 is made up of 13 amino acids.

The V and J genes are TRBV27 and TRBJ2-3; no clear D. The CDR3 has 12 amino acids. The germline V gene has CDR1 MNHEY and CDR2 SMNVEV (reference sequence). Between the trimmed V and J ends, which lost 5 bases and 2 bases, there was a span of 5 bases. In DNA form, the CDR3 reads TGTGCCAGCAGTCGAACCACAGATACGCAGTATTTT. This sequence encodes CASSRTTDTQYF.

The gene calls are TRBV7-9 and TRBJ2-7, with 11 bases fitting TRBD2. The V gene's germline CDR1 is SEHNR and CDR2 FQNEAQ (reference sequence). The V and J ends lost 6 bases and 5 bases, in that order; junction bases with no gene match: 15. The CDR3 contains 17 residues. The CDR3 region has the DNA TGTGCCAGCAGTTTAACAACTACTAGCGGGAGTATAAACGAGCAGTACTTC. Translating gives CASSLTTTSGSINEQYF.

The chain couples TRBV4-1 to TRBJ2-2, with 8 positions matching TRBD2. CDR3 length: 16 amino acids. Trimming took 4 bases from V and 10 from J; bases not matched to a gene: 14. Germline CDR1 reads MGHRA; CDR2 reads YSYEKL. CDR3 residues: CASSPPAGERRKELFF. Written as DNA, the CDR3 is TGCGCCAGCAGCCCTCCAGCGGGAGAGAGGAGGAAGGAGCTGTTTTTT.

The chain combines TRBV5-1 with TRBJ2-7; 7 bases are a match to TRBD1. The ends lost 4 bases at V and 3 bases at J; junction bases unmatched: 10. Per the germline V gene, CDR1 is SGHRS and CDR2 is YFSETQ. The CDR3 consists of 15 residues. This chain's CDR3 is CASSRGTEPNYEQYF. CDR3 nucleotide sequence: TGCGCCAGCAGCAGGGGGACAGAGCCAAACTACGAGCAGTACTTC.